This T cell receptor beta chain was retrieved from a study of control samples from healthy donors and cancer patients. Produced via immunoSEQ multiplex PCR; TCRdb's table is partial and in-frame only. The sample includes some 100,000 clones, 85% to 90% of them seen just once. Only one count was recorded for this clone. This receptor was identified in a man aged 25-45 years in good health. Sequencing was performed on blood.

The CDR3 protein is CASSLGSPGIGGYTF. CDR3 in DNA: TGCGCCAGCAGTCTCGGGAGTCCGGGGATAGGGGGCTACACCTTC. The chain links TRBV5-1 to TRBJ1-2; D not certain. The CDR3 is 15 residues long. Trimming stripped 5 bases from V and 8 bases from J, with 22 bases between. CDR1 is SGHRS, CDR2 YFSETQ, per germline.